This paragraph covers one T cell receptor beta chain sequence. Per germline, CDR1 LGHDT and CDR2 YNNKEL (reference sequence). V was trimmed by 8 bases and J by 1 base, leaving 11 bases between them. The CDR3 totals 14 residues. These data belong to a study of T cells after yellow fever vaccination. About the research overall: The authors sorted the EM, EMRA, CM and Tscm memory subsets using CD3, CD45RA, CCR7 and CD95. Overall study findings and caveats: It was the secondary response that reached its peak faster, day 5 versus 15, but it was weaker. CD4 and CD8 compartments shared a small share of clonotypes, likely from convergent recombination.

A 5'RACE template-switching step, the method used to make TCR cDNA, added a universal primer site and UMIs. TCRdb analysed the 5' RACE reads with MiXCR anew, one entry per CDR3 protein. This table holds more than 45,000 distinct CDR3 sequences, approximately 5.5% found once. This clonotype originated in a man aged 18-30 years who received the YFV17D yellow fever vaccine. This specimen was PBMCs, either bulk or a sorted T-cell subset (CD4+, CD8+, memory, or dextramer-sorted; not recorded which), taken on the day of the yellow fever booster vaccination. This chain joins TRBV3-1 and TRBJ1-4, with a possible D match to TRBD1 (5 bases). This CDR3 is CASGRGITNEKLFF. The CDR3 coding sequence is TGTGCCAGCGGGAGGGGTATAACTAATGAAAAACTGTTTTTT.